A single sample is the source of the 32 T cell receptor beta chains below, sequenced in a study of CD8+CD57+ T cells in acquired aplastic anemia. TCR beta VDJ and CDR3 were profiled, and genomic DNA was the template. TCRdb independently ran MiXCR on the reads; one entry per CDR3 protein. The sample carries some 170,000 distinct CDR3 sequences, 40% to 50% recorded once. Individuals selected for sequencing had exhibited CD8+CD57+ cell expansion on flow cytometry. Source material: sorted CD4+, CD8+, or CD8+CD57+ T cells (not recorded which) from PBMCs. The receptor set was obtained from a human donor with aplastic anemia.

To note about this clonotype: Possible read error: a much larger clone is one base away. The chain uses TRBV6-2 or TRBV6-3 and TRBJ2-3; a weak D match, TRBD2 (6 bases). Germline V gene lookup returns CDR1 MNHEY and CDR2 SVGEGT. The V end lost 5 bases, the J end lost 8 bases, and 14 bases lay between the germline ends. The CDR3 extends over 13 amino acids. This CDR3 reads CASSQSVGGTQYF. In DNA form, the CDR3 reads TGTGCCAGCAGTCAGTCCGTGGGAGGTACGCAGTATTTT.

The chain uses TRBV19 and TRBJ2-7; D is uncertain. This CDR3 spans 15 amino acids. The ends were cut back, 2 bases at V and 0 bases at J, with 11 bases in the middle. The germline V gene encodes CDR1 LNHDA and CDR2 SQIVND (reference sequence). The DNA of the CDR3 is TGTGCCAGTAGTATAAGCCCGCAGAGCTCCTACGAGCAGTACTTC. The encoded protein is CASSISPQSSYEQYF.

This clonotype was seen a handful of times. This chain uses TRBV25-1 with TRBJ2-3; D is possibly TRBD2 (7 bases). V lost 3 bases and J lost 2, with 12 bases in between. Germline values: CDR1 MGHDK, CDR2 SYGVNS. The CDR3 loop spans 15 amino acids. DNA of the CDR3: TGTGCCAGCAGTGACCCGCGGGGGCCCACAGATACGCAGTATTTT. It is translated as CASSDPRGPTDTQYF.

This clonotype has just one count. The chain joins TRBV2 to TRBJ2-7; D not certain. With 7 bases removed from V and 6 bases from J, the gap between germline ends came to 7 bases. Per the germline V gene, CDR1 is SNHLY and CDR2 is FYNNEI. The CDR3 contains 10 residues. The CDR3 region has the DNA TGTGCCAGCATGTTGGTCGAGCAGTACTTC. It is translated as CASMLVEQYF.

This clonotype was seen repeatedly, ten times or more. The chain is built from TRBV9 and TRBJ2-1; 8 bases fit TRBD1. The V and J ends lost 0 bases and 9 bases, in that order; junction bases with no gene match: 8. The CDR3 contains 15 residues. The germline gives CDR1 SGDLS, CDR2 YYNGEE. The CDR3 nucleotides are TGTGCCAGCAGCGTAGTAGGACAGGGACCCTTTGAGCAGTTCTTC. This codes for CASSVVGQGPFEQFF.

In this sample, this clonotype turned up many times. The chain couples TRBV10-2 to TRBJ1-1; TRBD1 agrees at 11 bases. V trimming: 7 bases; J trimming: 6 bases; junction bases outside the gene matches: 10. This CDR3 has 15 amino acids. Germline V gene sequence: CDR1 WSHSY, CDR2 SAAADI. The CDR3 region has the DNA TGCGCCAGCAAACCGGGGGACAGGGGGGACGCTGAAGCTTTCTTT. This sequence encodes CASKPGDRGDAEAFF.

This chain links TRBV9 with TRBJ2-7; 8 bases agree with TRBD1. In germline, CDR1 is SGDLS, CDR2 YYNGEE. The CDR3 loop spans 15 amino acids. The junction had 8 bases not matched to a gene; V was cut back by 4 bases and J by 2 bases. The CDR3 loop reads CASSRTGQGAYEQYF. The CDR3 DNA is TGTGCCAGCAGCAGAACTGGACAGGGCGCCTACGAGCAGTACTTC.

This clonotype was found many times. The chain's CDR3 is CASSLVTGANEKLFF. CDR3 nucleotide sequence: TGCGCCAGCAGCTTGGTAACAGGGGCTAATGAAAAACTGTTTTTT. The rearrangement joins TRBV5-1 to TRBJ1-4, with 7 bases identical to TRBD1. In germline, CDR1 is SGHRS, CDR2 YFSETQ. The V segment lost 0 bases and the J segment 3 bases; nucleotides outside the gene matches: 2. This CDR3 has 15 residues.

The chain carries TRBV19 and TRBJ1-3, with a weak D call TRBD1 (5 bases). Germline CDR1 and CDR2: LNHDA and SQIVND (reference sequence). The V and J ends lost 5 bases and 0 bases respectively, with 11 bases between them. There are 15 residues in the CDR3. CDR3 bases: TGTGCCAGTAGTCCCATGGGGGGCTCTGGAAACACCATATATTTT. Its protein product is CASSPMGGSGNTIYF. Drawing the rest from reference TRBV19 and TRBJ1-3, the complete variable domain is DGGITQSPKYLFRKEGQNVTLSCEQNLNHDAMYWYRQDPGQGLRLIYYSQIVNDFQKGDIAEGYSVSREKKESFPLTVTSAQKNPTAFYLCASSPMGGSGNTIYFGEGSWLTVV.

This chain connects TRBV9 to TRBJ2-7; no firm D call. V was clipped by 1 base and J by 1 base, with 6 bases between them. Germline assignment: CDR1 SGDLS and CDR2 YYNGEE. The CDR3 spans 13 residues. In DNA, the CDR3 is TGTGCCAGCAGCGTAAGCCCATCCTACGAGCAGTACTTC. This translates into CASSVSPSYEQYF. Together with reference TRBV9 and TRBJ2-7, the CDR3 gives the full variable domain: DSGVTQTPKHLITATGQRVTLRCSPRSGDLSVYWYQQSLDQGLQFLIQYYNGEERAKGNILERFSAQQFPDLHSELNLSSLELGDSALYFCASSVSPSYEQYFGPGTRLTVT.

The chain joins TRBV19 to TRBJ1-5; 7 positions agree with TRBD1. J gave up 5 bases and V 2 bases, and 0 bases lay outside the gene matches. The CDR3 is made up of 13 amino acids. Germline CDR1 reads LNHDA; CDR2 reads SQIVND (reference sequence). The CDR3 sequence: CASSITGDQPQHF. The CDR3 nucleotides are TGTGCCAGTAGTATAACAGGGGATCAGCCCCAGCATTTT.

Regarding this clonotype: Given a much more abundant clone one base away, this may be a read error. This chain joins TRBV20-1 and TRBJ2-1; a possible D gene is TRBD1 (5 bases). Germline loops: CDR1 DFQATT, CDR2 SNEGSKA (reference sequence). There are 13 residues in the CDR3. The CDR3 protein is CSAMGRRNNEQLF. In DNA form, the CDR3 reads TGCAGTGCGATGGGGCGAAGAAACAATGAGCAGCTCTTC.

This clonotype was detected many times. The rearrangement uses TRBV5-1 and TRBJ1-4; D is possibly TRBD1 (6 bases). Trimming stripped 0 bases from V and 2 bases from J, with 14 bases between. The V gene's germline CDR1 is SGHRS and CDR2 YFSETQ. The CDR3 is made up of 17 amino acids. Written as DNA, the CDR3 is TGCGCCAGCAGCTTGGCAATGCGGGGGGGCACTAATGAAAAACTGTTTTTT. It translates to CASSLAMRGGTNEKLFF.

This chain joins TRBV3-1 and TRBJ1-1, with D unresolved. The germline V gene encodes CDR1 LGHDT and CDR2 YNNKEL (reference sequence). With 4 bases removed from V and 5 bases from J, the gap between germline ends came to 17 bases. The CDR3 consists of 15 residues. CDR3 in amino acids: CASSPWKSILTEAFF. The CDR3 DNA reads TGTGCCAGCAGCCCTTGGAAATCTATCCTTACTGAAGCTTTCTTT.

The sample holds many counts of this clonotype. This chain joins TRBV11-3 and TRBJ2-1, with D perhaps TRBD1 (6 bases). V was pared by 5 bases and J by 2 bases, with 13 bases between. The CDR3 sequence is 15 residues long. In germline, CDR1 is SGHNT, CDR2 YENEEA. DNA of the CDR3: TGTGCCAGCAGCCCCCGGGACACGGCCTACAATGAGCAGTTCTTC. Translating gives CASSPRDTAYNEQFF. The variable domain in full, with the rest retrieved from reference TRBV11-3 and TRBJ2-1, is EAGVVQSPRYKIIEKKQPVAFWCNPISGHNTLYWYLQNLGQGPELLIRYENEEAVDDSQLPKDRFSAERLKGVDSTLKIQPAELGDSAVYLCASSPRDTAYNEQFFGPGTRLTVL.

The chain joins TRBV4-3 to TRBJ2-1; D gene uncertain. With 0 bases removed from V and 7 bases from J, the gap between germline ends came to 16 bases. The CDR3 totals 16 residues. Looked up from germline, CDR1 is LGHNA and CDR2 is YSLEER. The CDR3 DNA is TGCGCCAGCAGCCAAGATAGCAACGTACCCCGAAATGAGCAGTTCTTC. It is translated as CASSQDSNVPRNEQFF.

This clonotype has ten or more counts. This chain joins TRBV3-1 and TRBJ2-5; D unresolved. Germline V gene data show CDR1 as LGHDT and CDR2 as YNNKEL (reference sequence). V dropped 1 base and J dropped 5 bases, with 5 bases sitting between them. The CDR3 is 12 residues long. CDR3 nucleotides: TGTGCCAGCAGCCAAGTAGTGGAGACCCAGTACTTC. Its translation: CASSQVVETQYF.

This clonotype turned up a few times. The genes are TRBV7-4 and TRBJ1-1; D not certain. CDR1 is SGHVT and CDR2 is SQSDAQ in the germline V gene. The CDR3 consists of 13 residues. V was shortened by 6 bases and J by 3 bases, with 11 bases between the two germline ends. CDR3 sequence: CASSFLRDTEAFF. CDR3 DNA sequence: TGTGCCAGCAGTTTCCTACGGGACACTGAAGCTTTCTTT.

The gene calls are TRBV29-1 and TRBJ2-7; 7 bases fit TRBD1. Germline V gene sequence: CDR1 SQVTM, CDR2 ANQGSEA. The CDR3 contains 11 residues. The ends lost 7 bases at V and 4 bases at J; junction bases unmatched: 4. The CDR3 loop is CSGRQGYEQYF. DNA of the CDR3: TGCAGCGGAAGACAGGGATACGAGCAGTACTTC.

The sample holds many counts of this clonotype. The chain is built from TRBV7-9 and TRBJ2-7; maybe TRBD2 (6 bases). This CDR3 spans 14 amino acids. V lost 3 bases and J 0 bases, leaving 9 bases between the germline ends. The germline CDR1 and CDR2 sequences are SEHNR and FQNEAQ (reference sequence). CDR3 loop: CASSFRGSSYEQYF. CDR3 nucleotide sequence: TGTGCCAGCAGCTTTCGGGGGAGCTCCTACGAGCAGTACTTC.

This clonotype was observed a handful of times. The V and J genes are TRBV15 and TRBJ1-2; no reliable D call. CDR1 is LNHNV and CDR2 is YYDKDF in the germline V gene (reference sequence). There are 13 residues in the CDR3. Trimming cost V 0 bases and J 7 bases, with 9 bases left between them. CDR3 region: CATSRDERFGYTF. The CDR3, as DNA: TGTGCCACCAGCAGAGATGAGAGGTTTGGCTACACCTTC.

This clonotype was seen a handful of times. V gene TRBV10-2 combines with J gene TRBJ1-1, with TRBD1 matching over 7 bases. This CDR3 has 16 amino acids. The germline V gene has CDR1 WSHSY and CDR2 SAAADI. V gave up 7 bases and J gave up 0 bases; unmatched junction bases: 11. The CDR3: CASTWNRGVMNTEAFF. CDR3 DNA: TGCGCCAGCACTTGGAACAGGGGCGTAATGAACACTGAAGCTTTCTTT.

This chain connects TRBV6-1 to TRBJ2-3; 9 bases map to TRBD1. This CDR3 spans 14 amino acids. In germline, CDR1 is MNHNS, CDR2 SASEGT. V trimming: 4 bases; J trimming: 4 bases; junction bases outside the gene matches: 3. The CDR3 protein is CASSAGQGADTQYF. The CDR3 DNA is TGTGCCAGCAGTGCGGGACAGGGCGCAGATACGCAGTATTTT.

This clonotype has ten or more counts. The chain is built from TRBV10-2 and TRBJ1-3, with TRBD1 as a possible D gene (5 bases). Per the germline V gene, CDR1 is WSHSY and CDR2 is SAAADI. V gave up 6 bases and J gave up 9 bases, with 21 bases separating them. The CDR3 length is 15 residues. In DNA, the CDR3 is TGCGCCAGCAGAACGGTCGCGGCTGGGGGGGGCACCATATATTTT. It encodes CASRTVAAGGGTIYF.

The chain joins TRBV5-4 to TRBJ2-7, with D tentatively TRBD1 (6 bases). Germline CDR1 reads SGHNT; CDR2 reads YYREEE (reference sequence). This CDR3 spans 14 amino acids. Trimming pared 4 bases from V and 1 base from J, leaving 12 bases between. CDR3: CASSPPTGSYEQYF. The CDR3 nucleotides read TGTGCCAGCAGCCCCCCGACAGGATCCTACGAGCAGTACTTC.

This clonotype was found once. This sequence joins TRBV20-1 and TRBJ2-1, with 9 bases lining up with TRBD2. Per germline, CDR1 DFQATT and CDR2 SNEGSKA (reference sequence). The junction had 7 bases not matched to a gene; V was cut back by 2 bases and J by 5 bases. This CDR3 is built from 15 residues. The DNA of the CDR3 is TGCAGTGCTAGATGGGGCGGGAGGGATGACAATGAGCAGTTCTTC. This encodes CSARWGGRDDNEQFF.

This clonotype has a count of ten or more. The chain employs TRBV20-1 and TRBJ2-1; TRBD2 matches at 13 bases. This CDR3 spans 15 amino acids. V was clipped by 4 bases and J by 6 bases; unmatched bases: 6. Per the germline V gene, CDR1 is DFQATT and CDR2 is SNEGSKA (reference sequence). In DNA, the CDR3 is TGCAGTGCTACAGATCGGACTAGCGGGGGCAATGAGCAGTTCTTC. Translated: CSATDRTSGGNEQFF.

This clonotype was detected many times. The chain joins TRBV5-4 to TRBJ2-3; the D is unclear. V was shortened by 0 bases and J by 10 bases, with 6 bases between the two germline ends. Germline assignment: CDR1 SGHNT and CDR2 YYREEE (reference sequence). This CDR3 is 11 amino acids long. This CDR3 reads CASSLDKAQYF. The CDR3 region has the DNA TGTGCCAGCAGCTTGGATAAGGCGCAGTATTTT.

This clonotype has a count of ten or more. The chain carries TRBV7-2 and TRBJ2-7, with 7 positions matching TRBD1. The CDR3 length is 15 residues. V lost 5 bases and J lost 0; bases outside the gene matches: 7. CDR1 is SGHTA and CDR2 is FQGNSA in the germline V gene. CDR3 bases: TGTGCCAGCAGCCCCGTAGGGGGCTTCTCCTACGAGCAGTACTTC. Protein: CASSPVGGFSYEQYF.

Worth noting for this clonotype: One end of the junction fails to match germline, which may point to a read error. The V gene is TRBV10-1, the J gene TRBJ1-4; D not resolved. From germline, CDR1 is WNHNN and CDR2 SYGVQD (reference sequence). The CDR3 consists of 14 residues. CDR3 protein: CAISDRVGYEKLFF. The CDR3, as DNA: TGTGCCATCAGTGATCGGGTGGGGTATGAAAAACTGTTTTTT.

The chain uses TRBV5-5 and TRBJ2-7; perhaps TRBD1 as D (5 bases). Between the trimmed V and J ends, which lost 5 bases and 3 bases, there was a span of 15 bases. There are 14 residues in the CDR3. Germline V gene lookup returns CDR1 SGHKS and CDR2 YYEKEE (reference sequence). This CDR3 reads CASRLVGQGYEQYF. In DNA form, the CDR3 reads TGTGCCAGCAGATTAGTTGGGCAGGGCTACGAGCAGTACTTC.

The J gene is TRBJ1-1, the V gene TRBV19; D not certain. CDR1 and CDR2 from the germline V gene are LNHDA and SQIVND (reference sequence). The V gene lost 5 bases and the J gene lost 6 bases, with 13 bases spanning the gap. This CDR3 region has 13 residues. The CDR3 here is CASSLVSYAEAFF. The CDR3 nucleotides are TGTGCCAGTAGTTTGGTATCTTATGCTGAAGCTTTCTTT.